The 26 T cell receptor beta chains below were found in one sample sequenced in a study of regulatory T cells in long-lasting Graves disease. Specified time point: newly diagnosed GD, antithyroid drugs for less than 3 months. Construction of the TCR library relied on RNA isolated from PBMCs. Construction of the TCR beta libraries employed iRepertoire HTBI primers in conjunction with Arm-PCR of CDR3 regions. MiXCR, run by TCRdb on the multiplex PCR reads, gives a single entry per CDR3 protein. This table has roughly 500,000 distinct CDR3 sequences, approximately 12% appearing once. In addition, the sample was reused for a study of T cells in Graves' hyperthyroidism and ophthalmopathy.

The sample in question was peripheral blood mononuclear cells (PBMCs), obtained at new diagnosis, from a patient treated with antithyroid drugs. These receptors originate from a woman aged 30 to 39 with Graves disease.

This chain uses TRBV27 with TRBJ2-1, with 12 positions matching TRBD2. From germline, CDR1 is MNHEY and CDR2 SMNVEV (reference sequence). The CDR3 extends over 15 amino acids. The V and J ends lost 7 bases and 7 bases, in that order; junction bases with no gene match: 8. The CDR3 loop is CASNLAGGPRNEQFF. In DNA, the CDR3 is TGTGCCAGCAACCTAGCGGGAGGGCCAAGGAATGAGCAGTTCTTC.

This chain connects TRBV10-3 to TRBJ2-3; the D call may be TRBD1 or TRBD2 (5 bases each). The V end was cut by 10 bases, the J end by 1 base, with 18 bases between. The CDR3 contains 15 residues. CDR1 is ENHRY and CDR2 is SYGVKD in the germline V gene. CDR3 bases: TGTGCCACCAAAACCCCAAGGGACCGCACAGATACGCAGTATTTT. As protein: CATKTPRDRTDTQYF.

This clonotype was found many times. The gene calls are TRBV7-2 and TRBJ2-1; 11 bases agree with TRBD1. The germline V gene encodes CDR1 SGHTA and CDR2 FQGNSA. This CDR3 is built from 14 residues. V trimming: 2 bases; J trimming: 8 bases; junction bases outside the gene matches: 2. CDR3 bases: TGTGCCAGCAGCTTACGGGGACAGGGGGATGAGCAGTTCTTC. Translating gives CASSLRGQGDEQFF.

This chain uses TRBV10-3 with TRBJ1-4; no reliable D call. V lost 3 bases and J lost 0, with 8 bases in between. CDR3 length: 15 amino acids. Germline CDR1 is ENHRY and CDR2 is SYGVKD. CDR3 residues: CAISDGGATNEKLFF. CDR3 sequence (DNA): TGTGCCATCAGTGATGGAGGAGCAACTAATGAAAAACTGTTTTTT.

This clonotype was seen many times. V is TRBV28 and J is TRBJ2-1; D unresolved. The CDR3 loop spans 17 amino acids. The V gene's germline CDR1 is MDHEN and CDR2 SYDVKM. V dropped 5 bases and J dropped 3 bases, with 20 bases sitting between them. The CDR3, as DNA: TGTGCCAGCAGTCTCCCCCCACTGACCCCGAACTACAATGAGCAGTTCTTC. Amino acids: CASSLPPLTPNYNEQFF. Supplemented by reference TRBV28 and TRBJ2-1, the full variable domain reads DVKVTQSSRYLVKRTGEKVFLECVQDMDHENMFWYRQDPGLGLRLIYFSYDVKMKEKGDIPEGYSVSREKKERFSLILESASTNQTSMYLCASSLPPLTPNYNEQFFGPGTRLTVL.

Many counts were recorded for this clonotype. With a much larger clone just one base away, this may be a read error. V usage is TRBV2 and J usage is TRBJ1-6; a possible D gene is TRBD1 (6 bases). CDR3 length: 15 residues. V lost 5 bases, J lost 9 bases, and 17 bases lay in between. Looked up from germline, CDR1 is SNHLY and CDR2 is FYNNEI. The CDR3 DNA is TGTGCCAGCAGTAGTGACAGGACCTCCGCTTCACCCCTCCACTTT. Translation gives CASSSDRTSASPLHF.

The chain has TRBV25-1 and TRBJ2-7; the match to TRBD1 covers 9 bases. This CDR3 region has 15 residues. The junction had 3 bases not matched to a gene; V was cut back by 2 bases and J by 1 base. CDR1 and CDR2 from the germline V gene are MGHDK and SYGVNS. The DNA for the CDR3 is TGTGCCAGCAGTGAACTCGGGACAGGGTCCTACGAGCAGTACTTC. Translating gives CASSELGTGSYEQYF.

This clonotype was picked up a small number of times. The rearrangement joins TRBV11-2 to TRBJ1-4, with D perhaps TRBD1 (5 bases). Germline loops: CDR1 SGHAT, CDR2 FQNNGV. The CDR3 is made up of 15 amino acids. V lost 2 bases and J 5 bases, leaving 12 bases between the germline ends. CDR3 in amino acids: CASSLFGGTNEKLFF. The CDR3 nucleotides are TGTGCCAGCAGCTTATTCGGGGGAACAAATGAAAAACTGTTTTTT. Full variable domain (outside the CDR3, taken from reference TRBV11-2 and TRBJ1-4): EAGVAQSPRYKIIEKRQSVAFWCNPISGHATLYWYQQILGQGPKLLIQFQNNGVVDDSQLPKDRFSAERLKGVDSTLKIQPAKLEDSAVYLCASSLFGGTNEKLFFGSGTQLSVL.

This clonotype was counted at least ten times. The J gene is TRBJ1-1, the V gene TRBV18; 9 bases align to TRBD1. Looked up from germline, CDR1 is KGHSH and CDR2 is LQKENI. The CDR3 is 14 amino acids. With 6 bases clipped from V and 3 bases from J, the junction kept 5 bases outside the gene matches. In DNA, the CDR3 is TGTGCCAGCTCCAAGGACAGGGGAGACACTGAAGCTTTCTTT. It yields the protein CASSKDRGDTEAFF.

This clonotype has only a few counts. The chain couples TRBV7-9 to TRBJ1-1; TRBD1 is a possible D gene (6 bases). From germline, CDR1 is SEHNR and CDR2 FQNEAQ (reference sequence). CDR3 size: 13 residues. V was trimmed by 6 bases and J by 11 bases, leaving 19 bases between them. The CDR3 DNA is TGTGCCAGCAGACGTCCCGGAGGGGGGCCTGCTTTCTTT. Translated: CASRRPGGGPAFF.

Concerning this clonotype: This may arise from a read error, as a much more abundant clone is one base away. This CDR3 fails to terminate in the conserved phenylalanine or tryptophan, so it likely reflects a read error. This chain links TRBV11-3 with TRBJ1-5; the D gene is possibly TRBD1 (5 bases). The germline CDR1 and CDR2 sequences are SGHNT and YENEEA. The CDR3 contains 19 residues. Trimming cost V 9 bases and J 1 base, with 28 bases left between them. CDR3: CARLSPGQIYFESNQPQHS. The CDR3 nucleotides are TGTGCCAGACTATCCCCAGGGCAGATATATTTTGAGAGCAATCAGCCCCAGCATTCT.

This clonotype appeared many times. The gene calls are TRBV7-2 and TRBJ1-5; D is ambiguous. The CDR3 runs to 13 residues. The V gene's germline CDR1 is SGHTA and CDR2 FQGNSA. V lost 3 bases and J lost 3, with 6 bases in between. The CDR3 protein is CASSFQVNQPQHF. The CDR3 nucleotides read TGTGCCAGCAGCTTCCAGGTCAATCAGCCCCAGCATTTT.

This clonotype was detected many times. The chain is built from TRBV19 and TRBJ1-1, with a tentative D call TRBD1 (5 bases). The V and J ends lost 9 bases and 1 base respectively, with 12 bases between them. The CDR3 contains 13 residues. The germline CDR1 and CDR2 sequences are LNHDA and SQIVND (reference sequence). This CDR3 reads CASSVDRNTEAFF. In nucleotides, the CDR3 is TGTGCCAGCAGTGTAGACAGGAACACTGAAGCTTTCTTT.

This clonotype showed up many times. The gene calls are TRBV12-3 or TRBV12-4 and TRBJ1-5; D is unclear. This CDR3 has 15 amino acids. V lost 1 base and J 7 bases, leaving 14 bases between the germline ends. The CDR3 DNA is TGTGCCAGCAGTTTAGGGAGGCGGGCTCAACAGCCCCAGCATTTT. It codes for CASSLGRRAQQPQHF.

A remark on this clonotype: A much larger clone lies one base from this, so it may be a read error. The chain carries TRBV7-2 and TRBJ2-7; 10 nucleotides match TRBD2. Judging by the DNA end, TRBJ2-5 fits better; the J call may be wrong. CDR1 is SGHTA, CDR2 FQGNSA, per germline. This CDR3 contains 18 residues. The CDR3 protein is CASGVWASGRGGQETQYF. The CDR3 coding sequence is TGTGCCAGCGGCGTATGGGCTAGCGGGAGAGGAGGGCAAGAGACCCAGTACTTC.

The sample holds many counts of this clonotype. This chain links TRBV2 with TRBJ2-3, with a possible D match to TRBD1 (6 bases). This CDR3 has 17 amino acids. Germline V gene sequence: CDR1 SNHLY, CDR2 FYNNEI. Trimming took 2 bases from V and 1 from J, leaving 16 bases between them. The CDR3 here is CASSELRGGRRTDTQYF. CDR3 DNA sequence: TGTGCCAGCAGTGAACTCAGGGGCGGCAGACGCACAGATACGCAGTATTTT.

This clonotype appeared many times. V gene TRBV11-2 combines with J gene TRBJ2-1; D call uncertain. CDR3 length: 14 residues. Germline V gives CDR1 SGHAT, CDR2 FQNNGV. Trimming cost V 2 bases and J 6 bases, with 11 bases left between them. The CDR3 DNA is TGTGCCAGCAGCTTAAGGCTAGAACTCAATGAGCAGTTCTTC. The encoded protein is CASSLRLELNEQFF.

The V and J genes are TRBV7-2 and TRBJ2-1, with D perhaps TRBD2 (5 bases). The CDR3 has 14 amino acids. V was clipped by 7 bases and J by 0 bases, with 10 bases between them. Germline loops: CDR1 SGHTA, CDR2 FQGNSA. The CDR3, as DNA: TGTGCCAGCACCCCGGGGAGCTCCTACAATGAGCAGTTCTTC. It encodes CASTPGSSYNEQFF.

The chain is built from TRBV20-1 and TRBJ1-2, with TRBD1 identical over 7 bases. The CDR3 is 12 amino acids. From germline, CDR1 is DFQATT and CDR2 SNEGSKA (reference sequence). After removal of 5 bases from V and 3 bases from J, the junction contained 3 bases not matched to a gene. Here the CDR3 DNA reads TGCAGTGCTGTCCAGGGGGACTATGGCTACACCTTC. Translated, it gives CSAVQGDYGYTF.

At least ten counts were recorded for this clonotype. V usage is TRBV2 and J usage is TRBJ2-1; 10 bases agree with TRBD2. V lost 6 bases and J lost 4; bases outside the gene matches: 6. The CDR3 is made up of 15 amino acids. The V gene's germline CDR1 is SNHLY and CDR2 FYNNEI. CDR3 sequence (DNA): TGTGCCAGCAGGAGACTAGCGGGTGAATACAATGAGCAGTTCTTC. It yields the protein CASRRLAGEYNEQFF.

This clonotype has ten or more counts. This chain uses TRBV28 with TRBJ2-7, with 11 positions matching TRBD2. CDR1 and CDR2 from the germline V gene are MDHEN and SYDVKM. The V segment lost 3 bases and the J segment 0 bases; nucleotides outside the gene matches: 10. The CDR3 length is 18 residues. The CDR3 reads CASSFEGWGTSGSYEQYF. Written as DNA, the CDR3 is TGTGCCAGCAGTTTTGAAGGTTGGGGGACTAGCGGCTCCTACGAGCAGTACTTC.

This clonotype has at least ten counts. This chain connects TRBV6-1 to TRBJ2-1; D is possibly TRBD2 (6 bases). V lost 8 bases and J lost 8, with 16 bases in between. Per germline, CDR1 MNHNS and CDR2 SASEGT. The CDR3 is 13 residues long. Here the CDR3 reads CASQEGPGYEQFF. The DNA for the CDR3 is TGTGCCAGCCAGGAGGGTCCGGGGTATGAGCAGTTCTTC.

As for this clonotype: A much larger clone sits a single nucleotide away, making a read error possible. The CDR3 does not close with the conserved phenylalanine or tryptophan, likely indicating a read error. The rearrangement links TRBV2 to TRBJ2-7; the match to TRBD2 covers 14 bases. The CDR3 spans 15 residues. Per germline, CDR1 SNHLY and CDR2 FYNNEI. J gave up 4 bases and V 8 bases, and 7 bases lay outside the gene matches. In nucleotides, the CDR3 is TGTGCCAGCTCGCTGACTAGCGGGAGGGGATACGAGCAGTACTTA. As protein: CASSLTSGRGYEQYL.

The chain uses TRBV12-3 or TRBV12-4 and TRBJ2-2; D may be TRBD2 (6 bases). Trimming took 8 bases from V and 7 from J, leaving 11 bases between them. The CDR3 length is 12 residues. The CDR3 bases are TGTGCCAGCTCCCGGGAGTTCGGGGAGCTGTTTTTT. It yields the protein CASSREFGELFF.

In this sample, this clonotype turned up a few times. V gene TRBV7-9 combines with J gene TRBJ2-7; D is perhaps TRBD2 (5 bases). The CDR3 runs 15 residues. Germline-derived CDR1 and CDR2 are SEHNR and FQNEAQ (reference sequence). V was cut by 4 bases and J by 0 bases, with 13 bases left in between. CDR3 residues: CASSSGLGASYEQYF. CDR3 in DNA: TGTGCCAGCAGCTCCGGACTTGGCGCCTCCTACGAGCAGTACTTC.

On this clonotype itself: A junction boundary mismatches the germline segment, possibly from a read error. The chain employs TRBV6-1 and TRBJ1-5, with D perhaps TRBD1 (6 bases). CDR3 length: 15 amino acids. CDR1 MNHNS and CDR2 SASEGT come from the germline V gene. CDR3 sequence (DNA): TGTGCCGGCAGACCGACAGGCGATGCCAATCAGCCCCAGCATTTT. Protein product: CAGRPTGDANQPQHF.